Sequencing of this T cell receptor beta chain was carried out in a study of blood T cell repertoires in COVID-19. Overall study context: Italy, Spain and the United States were the sources of the convalescent and acute COVID-19 samples. From T cells, B-cell-depleted T cells, or PBMCs came the material, which was cDNA or gDNA.

Methods used by the authors: The assay estimated nucleated cells by amplifying reference gene primers. Measured with immunoSEQ multiplex PCR; TCRdb has only the in-frame clones, and not every one. V and J calls plus clone size are reproduced from that table; the DNA served to infer D and trimming. The sample lists about 120,000 clones; approximately 80% were seen once. Sequencing was carried out using peripheral blood. This clonotype originated in a human donor in a cohort sampled during active COVID-19.

The chain's CDR3 is CASSPGTGGRNTIYF. Here the CDR3 DNA reads TGTGCCAGCAGTCCCGGGACAGGGGGAAGAAACACCATATATTTT. The genes are TRBV2 and TRBJ1-3; 11 bases agree with TRBD1. This CDR3 comprises 15 residues. Germline assignment: CDR1 SNHLY and CDR2 FYNNEI. With 5 bases clipped from V and 5 bases from J, the junction kept 5 bases outside the gene matches.